One and the same sample provided the 15 T cell receptor beta chains below, sequenced in a study of blood T cell repertoires in COVID-19. Data came from immunoSEQ multiplex PCR; TCRdb stores just in-frame clones and leaves some out. Counted here are about 270,000 clones, around 86% occurring once; the ten biggest clones make up 2.6%. Sequenced input: PBMCs or T cells enriched from blood (not recorded which). These receptors all come from a woman between 18 and 30 years old who had recovered from COVID-19.

The chain links TRBV27 to TRBJ1-1; 9 nucleotides agree with TRBD1. Germline V gene sequence: CDR1 MNHEY, CDR2 SMNVEV (reference sequence). J lost 13 bases, V lost 3 bases, and 3 bases had no gene match. This CDR3 spans 11 amino acids. CDR3 nucleotide sequence: TGTGCCAGCAGTTTCGGGGACAGGGTTTTCTTT. It specifies CASSFGDRVFF.

The V call is TRBV3-1 (or the pseudogene TRBV3-2), the J call TRBJ1-2; no firm D call. Trimming cost V 0 bases and J 7 bases, with 12 bases left between them. The CDR3 loop spans 14 amino acids. Germline V gene lookup returns CDR1 LGHDT and CDR2 YNNKEL (reference sequence). CDR3 region: CASSQELSAPGYTF. In DNA form, the CDR3 reads TGTGCCAGCAGCCAAGAACTCAGCGCTCCTGGCTACACCTTC.

The V call is TRBV30, the J call TRBJ1-1; D is ambiguous. The V end was cut by 1 base, the J end by 4 bases, with 7 bases between. The CDR3 is 12 residues long. The germline V gene encodes CDR1 GTSNPN and CDR2 SVGIG (reference sequence). The CDR3 protein is CAWSARSTEAFF. The CDR3 region has the DNA TGTGCCTGGAGTGCACGGAGCACTGAAGCTTTCTTT.

The chain joins TRBV27 to TRBJ2-3; 8 bases map to TRBD2. The junction had 10 bases not matched to a gene; V was cut back by 0 bases and J by 2 bases. From germline, CDR1 is MNHEY and CDR2 SMNVEV (reference sequence). The CDR3 has 18 amino acids. CDR3 residues: CASSLSRGSGGFTDTQYF. In nucleotides, the CDR3 is TGTGCCAGCAGTTTATCCCGGGGGAGCGGGGGTTTCACAGATACGCAGTATTTT.

In this sample, this clone turned up once. The CDR3 protein is CASSDPTGGNEKLFF. DNA of the CDR3: TGTGCCAGCAGTGACCCGACAGGCGGAAATGAAAAACTGTTTTTT. This chain uses TRBV6-1 with TRBJ1-4; possible D gene TRBD1, 6 bases. This CDR3 comprises 15 residues. The V end lost 3 bases, the J end lost 5 bases, and 13 bases lay between the germline ends. Germline CDR1 and CDR2: MNHNS and SASEGT.

The chain couples TRBV2 to TRBJ2-1; a weak D match, TRBD1 (6 bases). The CDR3 is 15 residues long. The V gene lost 3 bases and the J gene lost 4 bases, with 13 bases spanning the gap. Looked up from germline, CDR1 is SNHLY and CDR2 is FYNNEI. For the CDR3, the DNA is TGTGCCAGCAGTGATAGGGACATGCGGTACAATGAGCAGTTCTTC. Its protein is CASSDRDMRYNEQFF.

The chain employs TRBV19 and TRBJ1-4; D gene ambiguous. Between the trimmed V and J ends, which lost 3 bases and 7 bases, there was a span of 6 bases. The CDR3 consists of 12 residues. Per germline, CDR1 LNHDA and CDR2 SQIVND (reference sequence). CDR3 bases: TGTGCCAGTAGTATCGGCGGTGAAAAACTGTTTTTT. Protein product: CASSIGGEKLFF.

The chain uses TRBV30 and TRBJ1-5; 8 bases line up with TRBD1. J lost 6 bases, V lost 2 bases, and 12 bases had no gene match. The CDR3 contains 16 residues. Germline V gene sequence: CDR1 GTSNPN, CDR2 SVGIG (reference sequence). CDR3 in amino acids: CAWSISTGVVRQPQHF. CDR3 DNA: TGTGCCTGGAGTATTTCGACAGGGGTGGTGCGTCAGCCCCAGCATTTT.

The gene calls are TRBV28 and TRBJ1-2; no definite D call. The CDR3 is made up of 13 amino acids. V was clipped by 2 bases and J by 7 bases, with 11 bases between them. Germline lookup yields CDR1 MDHEN and CDR2 SYDVKM. The CDR3 sequence is CASSLTAGSGYTF. For the CDR3, the DNA is TGTGCCAGCAGTTTAACAGCCGGGAGTGGCTACACCTTC.

The chain couples TRBV19 to TRBJ1-2; TRBD1 is a possible D gene (5 bases). CDR1 is LNHDA, CDR2 SQIVND, per germline (reference sequence). The CDR3 sequence is 12 residues long. V was pared by 5 bases and J by 8 bases, with 12 bases between. DNA of the CDR3: TGTGCCAGTAGTTCAGGGCCCGGAGGCTACACCTTC. It translates to CASSSGPGGYTF.

This sequence joins TRBV2 and TRBJ2-1; TRBD2 might be the D (5 bases). Per the germline V gene, CDR1 is SNHLY and CDR2 is FYNNEI. Deletions cut 6 bases from V and 5 bases from J, with 17 bases between. CDR3 length: 15 amino acids. CDR3 residues: CASRGAEHGDNEQFF. CDR3 DNA sequence: TGTGCCAGCAGGGGCGCTGAGCACGGGGACAATGAGCAGTTCTTC.

V and J are TRBV5-4 and TRBJ2-2; 11 bases line up with TRBD2. V shed 0 bases and J 3 bases; nucleotides not matched to a gene: 7. Germline V lookup: CDR1 SGHNT, CDR2 YYREEE (reference sequence). CDR3 size: 18 residues. Written as DNA, the CDR3 is TGTGCCAGCAGCTTGGAATTAGCGGGGGGGTTTGACACCGGGGAGCTGTTTTTT. Protein: CASSLELAGGFDTGELFF.

The table lists this clone with a count of one. This rearrangement joins TRBV10-1 to TRBJ2-6, with D tentatively TRBD2 (5 bases). CDR3 size: 13 residues. Germline values: CDR1 WNHNN, CDR2 SYGVQD (reference sequence). V shed 10 bases and J shed 6 bases, with 13 bases lying between them. The CDR3 reads CATQRDSANVLTF. CDR3 nucleotides: TGCGCCACCCAACGGGATTCGGCCAACGTCCTGACTTTC.

To note about this clone: Given the absence of the conserved phenylalanine or tryptophan at the CDR3 end, a read error is likely. The rearrangement links TRBV30 to TRBJ1-2; D unclear. Germline values: CDR1 GTSNPN, CDR2 SVGIG (reference sequence). This CDR3 spans 12 amino acids. V dropped 4 bases and J dropped 4 bases, with 10 bases sitting between them. The CDR3 DNA reads TGTGCCTGGACTCTAGCGCCCTATGGCTACACCCTC. This encodes CAWTLAPYGYTL.

V and J are TRBV2 and TRBJ1-1; no firm D call. Trimming took off 5 bases at V and 1 base at J, with 17 bases between the two ends. CDR1 is SNHLY and CDR2 is FYNNEI in the germline V gene. The CDR3 totals 16 residues. The CDR3 is CASSFPMGTSNTEAFF. DNA for the CDR3: TGTGCCAGCAGTTTCCCCATGGGCACTTCGAACACTGAAGCTTTCTTT.